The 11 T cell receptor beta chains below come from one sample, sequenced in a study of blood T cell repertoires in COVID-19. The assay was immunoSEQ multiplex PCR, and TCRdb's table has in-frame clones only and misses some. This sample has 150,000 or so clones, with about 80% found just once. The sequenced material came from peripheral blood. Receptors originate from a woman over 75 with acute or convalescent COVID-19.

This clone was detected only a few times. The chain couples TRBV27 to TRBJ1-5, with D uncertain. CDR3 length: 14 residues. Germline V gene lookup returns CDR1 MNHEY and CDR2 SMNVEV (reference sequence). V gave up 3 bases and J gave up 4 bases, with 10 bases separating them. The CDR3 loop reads CASSFRGGNQPQHF. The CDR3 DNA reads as TGTGCCAGCAGTTTTCGGGGAGGGAATCAGCCCCAGCATTTT.

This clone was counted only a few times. CDR3 sequence (DNA): TGTGCCAGCAGCCCCGGGAGGGAGGATGAGCAGTTCTTC. Translating it yields CASSPGREDEQFF. The rearrangement joins TRBV7-8 to TRBJ2-1; TRBD2 matches 8 bases. The CDR3 extends over 13 amino acids. V was pared by 5 bases and J by 8 bases, with 5 bases of the junction left unmatched. Germline CDR1 is SGHVS and CDR2 is FQNEAQ.

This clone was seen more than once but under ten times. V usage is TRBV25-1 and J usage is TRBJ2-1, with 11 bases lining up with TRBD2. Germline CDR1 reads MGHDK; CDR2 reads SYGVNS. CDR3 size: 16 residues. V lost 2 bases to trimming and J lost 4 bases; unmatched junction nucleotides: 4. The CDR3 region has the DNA TGTGCCAGCAGTGAACCGGGACTAGCGGAATACAATGAGCAGTTCTTC. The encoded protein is CASSEPGLAEYNEQFF.

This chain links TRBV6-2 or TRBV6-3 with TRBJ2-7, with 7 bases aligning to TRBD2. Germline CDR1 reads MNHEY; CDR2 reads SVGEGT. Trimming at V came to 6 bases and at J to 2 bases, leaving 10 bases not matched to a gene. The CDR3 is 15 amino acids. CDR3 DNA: TGTGCCAGCAGCACCCCGGGACTACCCACCTACGAGCAGTACTTC. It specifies CASSTPGLPTYEQYF.

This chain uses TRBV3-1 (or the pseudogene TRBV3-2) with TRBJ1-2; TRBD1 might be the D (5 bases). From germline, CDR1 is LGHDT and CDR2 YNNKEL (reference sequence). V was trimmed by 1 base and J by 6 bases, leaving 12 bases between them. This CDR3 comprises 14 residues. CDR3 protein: CASSQAGISDGYTF. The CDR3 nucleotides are TGTGCCAGCAGCCAAGCAGGGATTTCGGATGGCTACACCTTC.

This CDR3 is CASSPQFGVMNTEAFF. In nucleotides, the CDR3 is TGTGCCAGCAGCCCACAATTCGGGGTTATGAACACTGAAGCTTTCTTT. This sequence joins TRBV9 and TRBJ1-1; D is unclear. V shed 4 bases and J shed 0 bases, with 16 bases lying between them. CDR1 is SGDLS, CDR2 YYNGEE, per germline. This CDR3 comprises 16 residues.

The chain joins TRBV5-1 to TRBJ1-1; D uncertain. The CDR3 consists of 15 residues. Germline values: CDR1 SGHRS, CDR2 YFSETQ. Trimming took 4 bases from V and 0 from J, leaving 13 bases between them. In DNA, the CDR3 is TGCGCCAGCAGCCCTACAGCCGGGGTGAACACTGAAGCTTTCTTT. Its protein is CASSPTAGVNTEAFF.

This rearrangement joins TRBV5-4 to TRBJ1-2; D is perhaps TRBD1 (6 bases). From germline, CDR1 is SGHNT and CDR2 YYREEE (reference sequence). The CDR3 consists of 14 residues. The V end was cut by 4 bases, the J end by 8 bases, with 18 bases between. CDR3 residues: CASSQGTGHDGYTF. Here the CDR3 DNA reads TGTGCCAGCAGCCAGGGGACCGGGCATGACGGCTACACCTTC.

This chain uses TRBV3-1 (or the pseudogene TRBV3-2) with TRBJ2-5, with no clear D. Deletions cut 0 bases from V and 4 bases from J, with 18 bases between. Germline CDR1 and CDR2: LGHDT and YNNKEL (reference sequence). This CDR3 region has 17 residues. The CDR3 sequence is CASSQDKSISKRETQYF. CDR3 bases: TGTGCCAGCAGCCAAGATAAGTCTATAAGTAAGCGAGAGACCCAGTACTTC.

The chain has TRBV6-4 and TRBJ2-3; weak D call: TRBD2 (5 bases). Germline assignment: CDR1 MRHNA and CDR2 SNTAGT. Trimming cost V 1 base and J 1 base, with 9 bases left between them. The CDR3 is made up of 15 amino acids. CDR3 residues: CASSDYGKGTDTQYF. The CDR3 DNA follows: TGTGCCAGCAGTGACTACGGGAAGGGCACAGATACGCAGTATTTT.

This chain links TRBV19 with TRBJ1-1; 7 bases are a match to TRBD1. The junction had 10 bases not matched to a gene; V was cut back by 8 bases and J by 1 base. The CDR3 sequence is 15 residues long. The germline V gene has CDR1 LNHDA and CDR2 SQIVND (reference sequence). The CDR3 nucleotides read TGTGCCAGTGGCCCGGGGACAGCCAAGAACACTGAAGCTTTCTTT. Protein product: CASGPGTAKNTEAFF. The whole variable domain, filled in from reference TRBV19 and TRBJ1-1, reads DGGITQSPKYLFRKEGQNVTLSCEQNLNHDAMYWYRQDPGQGLRLIYYSQIVNDFQKGDIAEGYSVSREKKESFPLTVTSAQKNPTAFYLCASGPGTAKNTEAFFGQGTRLTVV.